One sample yielded the 29 T cell receptor beta chains listed below, sequenced in a study of human versus mouse CDR3 diversity and MHC coevolution. TCRdb keeps only in-frame clones here, not all; method: immunoSEQ multiplex PCR. The data show about 83,000 clones, with 85% to 95% seen just once and around 0.15% held by the top ten. Material: naive CD4+ T cells from blood. The sample's subset: CD45RO-negative CD62L-positive naive CD4 T cells. The receptors here all came from a person between 25 and 69 years old in good health.

The rearrangement links TRBV6-1 to TRBJ1-1; 7 bases are shared with TRBD1. Germline V gene sequence: CDR1 MNHNS, CDR2 SASEGT. The ends lost 8 bases at V and 1 base at J; junction bases unmatched: 7. This CDR3 comprises 14 residues. CDR3 region: CASVAGGGNTEAFF. CDR3 DNA: TGTGCCAGCGTGGCAGGGGGAGGGAACACTGAAGCTTTCTTT.

This chain's CDR3 is CASSPRSENTEAFF. In DNA form, the CDR3 reads TGTGCCAGCTCACCACGCTCAGAGAACACTGAAGCTTTCTTT. This chain links TRBV18 with TRBJ1-1; D gene uncertain. Trimming took 1 base from V and 1 from J, leaving 7 bases between them. The germline V gene encodes CDR1 KGHSH and CDR2 LQKENI. This CDR3 region has 14 residues. The complete variable domain, with remaining parts taken from reference TRBV18 and TRBJ1-1, reads NAGVMQNPRHLVRRRGQEARLRCSPMKGHSHVYWYRQLPEEGLKFMVYLQKENIIDESGMPKERFSAEFPKEGPSILRIQQVVRGDSAAYFCASSPRSENTEAFFGQGTRLTVV.

The chain employs TRBV19 and TRBJ2-1; D might be TRBD2 (6 bases). The CDR3 consists of 16 residues. V lost 0 bases, J lost 4 bases, and 13 bases lay in between. Germline assignment: CDR1 LNHDA and CDR2 SQIVND (reference sequence). CDR3 protein: CASSIDRGGDYNEQFF. The DNA for the CDR3 is TGTGCCAGTAGTATAGATCGAGGCGGGGATTACAATGAGCAGTTCTTC.

The CDR3 sequence is CAWSYTGPHNYGYTF. The CDR3 DNA is TGTGCCTGGAGTTATACAGGACCTCATAACTATGGCTACACCTTC. The J gene is TRBJ1-2, the V gene TRBV30, with D possibly matching TRBD1 (5 bases). CDR1 and CDR2 from the germline V gene are GTSNPN and SVGIG (reference sequence). V lost 2 bases and J 1 base, leaving 14 bases between the germline ends. This CDR3 spans 15 amino acids.

Only a few counts were recorded for this clone. The same CDR3 also results from other DNA sequences found in this sample. CDR3 amino acids: CASSLDRNYGYTF. CDR3 coding DNA: TGCGCCAGCAGCTTGGACAGGAACTATGGCTACACCTTC. The chain recombines TRBV5-1 with TRBJ1-2; D possibly corresponds to TRBD1 (5 bases). CDR1 and CDR2 from the germline V gene are SGHRS and YFSETQ. The CDR3 runs 13 residues. The V and J ends lost 0 bases and 2 bases respectively, with 5 bases between them.

The sample holds one count of this clone. The CDR3 nucleotides are TGTGCCAGCAGCCCCGGGACAGGGGGCACCATGAACACTGAAGCTTTCTTT. Translated: CASSPGTGGTMNTEAFF. The chain carries TRBV27 and TRBJ1-1; 12 nucleotides match TRBD1. Per the germline V gene, CDR1 is MNHEY and CDR2 is SMNVEV (reference sequence). This CDR3 spans 17 amino acids. The V gene end was trimmed by 6 bases and the J gene end by 0 bases; junction bases not matched to a gene: 8.

The chain links TRBV5-1 to TRBJ2-7; 8 bases agree with TRBD1. Looked up from germline, CDR1 is SGHRS and CDR2 is YFSETQ. This CDR3 comprises 14 residues. J lost 6 bases, V lost 0 bases, and 5 bases had no gene match. The CDR3 region is CASSLGQGPLEQYF. CDR3 DNA: TGCGCCAGCAGCTTGGGACAGGGGCCCCTCGAGCAGTACTTC.

The chain joins TRBV15 to TRBJ1-5, with D possibly matching TRBD1 (5 bases). This CDR3 comprises 17 residues. Germline CDR1 and CDR2: LNHNV and YYDKDF (reference sequence). The V gene lost 0 bases and the J gene lost 2 bases, with 14 bases spanning the gap. The CDR3 region is CATSRDGAPAGNQPQHF. The CDR3, as DNA: TGTGCCACCAGCAGAGATGGGGCCCCCGCGGGCAATCAGCCCCAGCATTTT.

The rearrangement joins TRBV19 to TRBJ2-2; TRBD2 might be the D (6 bases). This CDR3 comprises 16 residues. V gave up 1 base and J gave up 2 bases, with 11 bases separating them. Germline CDR1 reads LNHDA; CDR2 reads SQIVND (reference sequence). Here the CDR3 DNA reads TGTGCCAGTAGTATAGGGAGGGGCGGTAACACCGGGGAGCTGTTTTTT. Translating it yields CASSIGRGGNTGELFF.

V is TRBV5-4 and J is TRBJ2-2, with a possible D match to TRBD2 (7 bases). This CDR3 region has 16 residues. CDR1 SGHNT and CDR2 YYREEE come from the germline V gene (reference sequence). The V end was cut by 4 bases, the J end by 2 bases, with 15 bases between. CDR3 sequence reads: CASSRSGGANTGELFF. The DNA of the CDR3 is TGTGCCAGCAGCCGAAGTGGGGGGGCCAACACCGGGGAGCTGTTTTTT.

This chain joins TRBV30 and TRBJ2-7; D gene ambiguous. Germline V gives CDR1 GTSNPN, CDR2 SVGIG (reference sequence). V lost 4 bases and J lost 0, with 10 bases in between. The CDR3 has 13 amino acids. CDR3 in amino acids: CAWTASPSYEQYF. DNA for the CDR3: TGTGCCTGGACCGCGTCCCCCTCCTACGAGCAGTACTTC.

The chain links TRBV15 to TRBJ2-7, with 8 bases fitting TRBD1. Unmatched junction bases numbered 7, after V lost 0 bases and J lost 3 bases. The germline V gene encodes CDR1 LNHNV and CDR2 YYDKDF (reference sequence). The CDR3 is 16 amino acids. The DNA for the CDR3 is TGTGCCACCAGCAGAGATCTGGCAGGGGGCAGCTACGAGCAGTACTTC. This sequence encodes CATSRDLAGGSYEQYF.

The chain carries TRBV6-1 and TRBJ1-5, with D unclear. Germline V gives CDR1 MNHNS, CDR2 SASEGT. V shed 6 bases and J shed 8 bases, with 17 bases lying between them. CDR3 length: 14 residues. The CDR3 protein is CASSGGVGGEPQHF. In DNA, the CDR3 is TGTGCCAGCAGCGGAGGTGTTGGTGGGGAGCCCCAGCATTTT.

This clone was observed once. V usage is TRBV4-1 and J usage is TRBJ2-3; 9 positions agree with TRBD2. The germline CDR1 and CDR2 sequences are MGHRA and YSYEKL. This CDR3 is built from 13 residues. The ends lost 10 bases at V and 4 bases at J; junction bases unmatched: 6. In nucleotides, the CDR3 is TGCGCCACCTCTAGCGGGGAATCAGATACGCAGTATTTT. As protein: CATSSGESDTQYF.

The chain has TRBV7-9 and TRBJ1-6; TRBD1 matches at 7 bases. Germline V gene lookup returns CDR1 SEHNR and CDR2 FQNEAQ (reference sequence). The CDR3 runs to 15 residues. V dropped 1 base and J dropped 7; count of bases not matched to a gene: 4. The CDR3 spells CASSLEVGQNSPLHF. The CDR3 bases are TGTGCCAGCAGCTTAGAGGTGGGACAGAATTCACCCCTCCACTTT.

The chain recombines TRBV4-1 with TRBJ1-4; 8 nucleotides line up with TRBD1. Germline loops: CDR1 MGHRA, CDR2 YSYEKL. CDR3 size: 16 residues. After removal of 4 bases from V and 0 bases from J, the junction contained 4 bases not matched to a gene. CDR3 in DNA: TGCGCCAGCAGCCGGACAGGGACCACAACTAATGAAAAACTGTTTTTT. The encoded protein is CASSRTGTTTNEKLFF.

The V and J genes are TRBV6-5 and TRBJ2-5; the match to TRBD2 covers 7 bases. From germline, CDR1 is MNHEY and CDR2 SVGAGI. Trimming cost V 0 bases and J 11 bases; bases outside gene matches: 6. CDR3 length equals 13 residues. CDR3 sequence: CASSYSLGGGQYF. The CDR3 DNA reads TGTGCCAGCAGTTACTCCCTTGGGGGGGGACAGTACTTC.

The chain is built from TRBV15 and TRBJ2-7, with 11 bases aligning to TRBD2. CDR3 length: 16 residues. The germline CDR1 and CDR2 sequences are LNHNV and YYDKDF (reference sequence). J gave up 0 bases and V 10 bases, and 11 bases lay outside the gene matches. The CDR3 region is CAIGKPGLAASYEQYF. The CDR3 DNA reads as TGTGCCATCGGGAAACCGGGACTAGCGGCCTCCTACGAGCAGTACTTC.

Comments on this clone: The sample contains more than one DNA sequence encoding this CDR3. This rearrangement joins TRBV6-5 to TRBJ2-5; tentatively, D is TRBD1 (5 bases). V was trimmed by 2 bases and J by 5 bases, leaving 6 bases between them. This CDR3 spans 12 amino acids. Germline CDR1 is MNHEY and CDR2 is SVGAGI. This CDR3 reads CASSYRGETQYF. For the CDR3, the DNA is TGTGCCAGCAGTTACAGGGGTGAGACCCAGTACTTC.

The chain recombines TRBV28 with TRBJ2-7, with 10 bases lining up with TRBD1. The CDR3 sequence is 14 residues long. With V trimmed by 10 bases and J by 4 bases, 10 bases remained unmatched. From germline, CDR1 is MDHEN and CDR2 SYDVKM. DNA for the CDR3: TGTGCCACGGGAACCGGGACAGGGGCTTACGAGCAGTACTTC. It yields the protein CATGTGTGAYEQYF.

Here the CDR3 DNA reads TGCGCCAGCAGCTCCAATCGTATCGACAGGCACGAGCAGTACTTC. Its protein is CASSSNRIDRHEQYF. V gene TRBV5-1 combines with J gene TRBJ2-7; possible D gene TRBD1, 6 bases. This CDR3 is built from 15 residues. Germline V gene lookup returns CDR1 SGHRS and CDR2 YFSETQ. The ends were cut back, 3 bases at V and 5 bases at J, with 18 bases in the middle.

The chain links TRBV11-2 to TRBJ2-5; TRBD1 agrees at 8 bases. CDR1 is SGHAT and CDR2 is FQNNGV in the germline V gene. With 0 bases clipped from V and 5 bases from J, the junction kept 5 bases outside the gene matches. This CDR3 region has 15 residues. CDR3 nucleotide sequence: TGTGCCAGCAGCTTAGAGACAGGGGCGGGGGAGACCCAGTACTTC. It encodes CASSLETGAGETQYF.

This clone was detected only once. The V and J genes are TRBV18 and TRBJ1-1; D unclear. Per germline, CDR1 KGHSH and CDR2 LQKENI. Trimming took off 3 bases at V and 0 bases at J, with 5 bases between the two ends. The CDR3 has 13 amino acids. The CDR3 reads CASSPAMNTEAFF. The CDR3, as DNA: TGTGCCAGCTCACCGGCAATGAACACTGAAGCTTTCTTT. The full variable domain, its missing parts supplied by reference TRBV18 and TRBJ1-1, is NAGVMQNPRHLVRRRGQEARLRCSPMKGHSHVYWYRQLPEEGLKFMVYLQKENIIDESGMPKERFSAEFPKEGPSILRIQQVVRGDSAAYFCASSPAMNTEAFFGQGTRLTVV.

The CDR3 here is CASSQFIWLPGTRQTYEQYF. The CDR3 DNA is TGCGCCAGCAGCCAATTTATCTGGCTTCCCGGGACTAGACAAACCTACGAGCAGTACTTC. This chain uses TRBV4-1 with TRBJ2-7; 8 bases match TRBD2. CDR3 length: 20 amino acids. V was clipped by 2 bases and J by 2 bases; unmatched bases: 20. Germline CDR1 MGHRA, CDR2 YSYEKL.

The chain recombines TRBV19 with TRBJ2-6; D is unresolved. Germline V lookup: CDR1 LNHDA, CDR2 SQIVND (reference sequence). V dropped 3 bases and J dropped 6 bases, with 6 bases sitting between them. The CDR3 covers 13 residues. CDR3: CASSMGMANVLTF. CDR3 coding DNA: TGTGCCAGTAGTATGGGCATGGCCAACGTCCTGACTTTC.

V usage is TRBV7-9 and J usage is TRBJ1-4; 9 bases match TRBD1. The length of the CDR3 is 14 residues. V lost 5 bases, J lost 8 bases, and 6 bases stayed unmatched. Germline V gene sequence: CDR1 SEHNR, CDR2 FQNEAQ (reference sequence). In DNA, the CDR3 is TGTGCCAGCAGCGGCACAGGGGGCTCGGAAAAACTGTTTTTT. This sequence encodes CASSGTGGSEKLFF.

The CDR3 DNA sequence: TGTGCCAGCAGTTTTTATCCGGGAAACTACGAGCAGTACTTC. Its protein is CASSFYPGNYEQYF. The chain combines TRBV28 with TRBJ2-7; TRBD2 might be the D (5 bases). The V gene lost 3 bases and the J gene lost 3 bases, with 12 bases spanning the gap. The CDR3 has 14 amino acids. Germline loops: CDR1 MDHEN, CDR2 SYDVKM.

The chain combines TRBV28 with TRBJ1-1, with a tentative D call TRBD1 (6 bases). The V gene lost 2 bases and the J gene lost 3 bases, with 16 bases spanning the gap. Germline V CDR1 and CDR2: MDHEN, SYDVKM. The CDR3 spans 16 residues. DNA of the CDR3: TGTGCCAGCAGTTTAAGGGGGGGCGTACGGTACACTGAAGCTTTCTTT. Encoded protein: CASSLRGGVRYTEAFF.

The genes are TRBV28 and TRBJ1-5; a possible D gene is TRBD1 (6 bases). The CDR3 totals 14 residues. Trimming took 9 bases from V and 2 from J, leaving 14 bases between them. Germline assignment: CDR1 MDHEN and CDR2 SYDVKM. The CDR3 sequence is CASKTGLGNQPQHF. DNA of the CDR3: TGTGCCAGTAAAACAGGGTTGGGCAATCAGCCCCAGCATTTT.